This T cell receptor (beta chain) emerged from a study of T cells after yellow fever vaccination. V trimming: 6 bases; J trimming: 11 bases; junction bases outside the gene matches: 10. Germline CDR1 SGHTA, CDR2 FQGNSA. The CDR3 spans 15 residues. TCRdb re-called the 5' RACE reads with MiXCR, one entry per CDR3 protein. In the table there are 500,000 to 650,000 distinct CDR3 sequences, about a sixth of which are singletons. Ten or more counts support this clonotype. What it binds is not known. Study-wide results and caveats: Shared CD4/CD8 clonotypes were a small share, likely from convergent recombination.

The sequence came from a man younger than 35 who received the YFV17D yellow fever vaccine. The chain has TRBV7-2 and TRBJ1-6, with 10 bases lining up with TRBD1. The sequencing used PBMCs, collected about 5 days after the first yellow fever vaccination. CDR3 bases: TGTGCCAGCAGGACTATCCGGGACAGGGGTACACCCCTCCACTTT. Amino acids: CASRTIRDRGTPLHF.